This record covers a single TCR beta chain. Both 60 Vbeta primers and 13 Jbeta primers went into the PCR. Clones were sequenced by immunoSEQ multiplex PCR, and TCRdb holds only the in-frame ones, with some missing. The sample has under 200,000 clones, roughly 78% seen once; the top ten hold 4% to 4.5%. The donors gave bone marrow, and they were healthy. This CDR3 is 13 amino acids long. V was cut by 3 bases and J by 3 bases, with 8 bases left in between. Looked up from germline, CDR1 is MNHEY and CDR2 is SMNVEV (reference sequence). This record belongs to a study of cytomegalovirus exposure and HLA in healthy donors. Looking at the study overall: Assignment to the Caucasian-associated ancestry cluster applied to roughly 80% of the roughly 410 genotyped donors.

The chain uses TRBV27 and TRBJ1-2; no firm D call. The specimen was PBMCs. The source is a woman aged 25-40 years in good health and CMV-seropositive. CDR3 sequence (DNA): TGTGCCAGCAGTTTTGAGGGCTACTATGGCTACACCTTC. Residues: CASSFEGYYGYTF.